The TCR beta chain described here comes from a study of T cell changes during pregnancy in multiple sclerosis. Trimming cost V 5 bases and J 5 bases; bases outside gene matches: 11. This CDR3 comprises 16 residues. Germline-derived CDR1 and CDR2 are PRHDT and FYEKMQ (reference sequence). Data came from immunoSEQ multiplex PCR; TCRdb stores just in-frame clones and leaves some out. The table has 55,000 to 95,000 clones, approximately 94% seen once; the top ten hold 2.1%. Sequencing used peripheral blood, obtained in the second trimester of pregnancy. This chain links TRBV13 with TRBJ1-4; TRBD1 matches at 7 bases. This sequence originates from a female donor in good health, enrolled as a control in a pregnancy study. The CDR3 sequence: CASSVRQGTTNEKLFF. CDR3 nucleotide sequence: TGTGCCAGCAGCGTCCGACAGGGAACGACGAATGAAAAACTGTTTTTT.